These 32 T cell receptor beta chains were sequenced from one sample in a study of identical twins. TCRdb fed the 5' RACE reads into MiXCR, producing one record per CDR3 protein. The table has a few hundred thousand distinct CDR3 sequences, over 9.5% seen once; the top ten hold 3.5% to 5%. This sample also belongs to another study, concerning yellow fever vaccine responses in identical twins.

The sample taken for sequencing was memory (CD45RO+) T cells sorted from blood. The receptors come from a woman aged 18-35 years in good health.

This clonotype has only a few counts. This sequence joins TRBV4-2 and TRBJ2-2, with D perhaps TRBD1 (5 bases). CDR1 and CDR2 from the germline V gene are LGHNA and YNFKEQ. The CDR3 length is 14 residues. Deletions cut 0 bases from V and 6 bases from J, with 8 bases between. The CDR3 DNA reads as TGTGCCAGCAGCCAAGACAGGGTTGCCGGGGAGCTGTTTTTT. Translation gives CASSQDRVAGELFF.

The chain links TRBV5-1 to TRBJ2-3, with 7 bases that match TRBD1. The CDR3 totals 14 residues. The germline CDR1 and CDR2 sequences are SGHRS and YFSETQ. J lost 2 bases, V lost 2 bases, and 2 bases had no gene match. The CDR3 here is CASSFDRATDTQYF. CDR3 in DNA: TGCGCCAGCAGCTTCGACAGGGCCACAGATACGCAGTATTTT.

The chain employs TRBV3-1 and TRBJ2-7, with 12 bases lining up with TRBD2. Germline CDR1 reads LGHDT; CDR2 reads YNNKEL (reference sequence). Trimming cost V 0 bases and J 9 bases; bases outside gene matches: 6. There are 15 residues in the CDR3. Here the CDR3 DNA reads TGTGCCAGCAGCCAAGATTCTAGCGGGAGGGCCAGGCAGTACTTC. It is translated as CASSQDSSGRARQYF.

This clonotype was observed a few times. The chain uses TRBV6-5 and TRBJ2-4; the D is unclear. Trimming removed 0 bases at V and 0 bases at J, with 9 bases between. Germline CDR1 MNHEY, CDR2 SVGAGI. The CDR3 extends over 16 amino acids. This chain's CDR3 is CASSYSVSLAKNIQYF. CDR3 nucleotide sequence: TGTGCCAGCAGTTACTCCGTTAGTTTAGCCAAAAACATTCAGTACTTC.

In its sample, this clonotype was seen a few times. This chain joins TRBV5-6 and TRBJ2-7; D is unclear. Germline V lookup: CDR1 SGHDT, CDR2 YYEEEE. This CDR3 comprises 10 residues. The V gene lost 3 bases and the J gene lost 6 bases, with 4 bases spanning the gap. CDR3 in DNA: TGTGCCAGCAGCTCGGGCGAGCAGTACTTC. Amino acid sequence: CASSSGEQYF.

This chain connects TRBV20-1 to TRBJ2-7; D is tentatively TRBD1 or TRBD2 (5 bases each). This CDR3 has 14 residues. V gave up 1 base and J gave up 5 bases, with 15 bases separating them. In germline, CDR1 is DFQATT, CDR2 SNEGSKA (reference sequence). This CDR3 is CSARGGTRDHEQYF. CDR3 coding DNA: TGCAGTGCTAGAGGAGGGACCCGGGACCACGAGCAGTACTTC.

This clonotype occurred a few times. The chain has TRBV15 and TRBJ2-1, with no clear D. The CDR3 has 14 amino acids. CDR1 and CDR2 from the germline V gene are LNHNV and YYDKDF (reference sequence). Trimming left V 5 bases short and J 5 bases short, with 13 bases between. DNA of the CDR3: TGTGCCACCAGCGCCCAGAGTCAAGACAATGAGCAGTTCTTC. Protein product: CATSAQSQDNEQFF.

This clonotype was seen a few times. The rearrangement uses TRBV14 and TRBJ2-7; 7 bases match TRBD1. Per the germline V gene, CDR1 is SGHDN and CDR2 is FVKESK. V was clipped by 4 bases and J by 0 bases; unmatched bases: 6. The length of the CDR3 is 15 residues. Written as DNA, the CDR3 is TGTGCCAGCAGCCCGACAGGGAAGAGCTCCTACGAGCAGTACTTC. It codes for CASSPTGKSSYEQYF.

This clonotype was seen a few times. Compared with germline, one end of the junction differs, possibly owing to a read error. J is TRBJ1-2 and V is TRBV30, with TRBD1 as a possible D gene (5 bases). Germline CDR1 is GTSNPN and CDR2 is SVGIG (reference sequence). The CDR3 sequence is 11 residues long. The CDR3 DNA follows: TGTGCCTGGAGTGTAGAACAGGAGCCTTCCTTC. This gives the protein CAWSVEQEPSF.

This sequence joins TRBV5-5 and TRBJ1-5; 9 bases match TRBD1. Germline V lookup: CDR1 SGHKS, CDR2 YYEKEE (reference sequence). V gave up 3 bases and J gave up 6 bases; unmatched junction bases: 7. The CDR3 has 15 amino acids. The CDR3 DNA reads as TGTGCCAGCAGCTCCGGGACAGGGAGAGGTCAGCCCCAGCATTTT. It yields the protein CASSSGTGRGQPQHF.

This clonotype occurred a few times. The V gene is TRBV11-2, the J gene TRBJ2-3; 8 positions match TRBD1. This CDR3 is built from 15 residues. Unmatched junction bases numbered 2, after V lost 1 base and J lost 2 bases. Germline V gene lookup returns CDR1 SGHAT and CDR2 FQNNGV. CDR3 loop: CASSLGTGTTDTQYF. Written as DNA, the CDR3 is TGTGCCAGCAGCTTAGGGACAGGGACCACAGATACGCAGTATTTT. The variable domain in full, completed from reference TRBV11-2 and TRBJ2-3, reads EAGVAQSPRYKIIEKRQSVAFWCNPISGHATLYWYQQILGQGPKLLIQFQNNGVVDDSQLPKDRFSAERLKGVDSTLKIQPAKLEDSAVYLCASSLGTGTTDTQYFGPGTRLTVL.

The chain uses TRBV6-2 or TRBV6-3 and TRBJ2-7; D not resolved. The V end was cut by 4 bases, the J end by 3 bases, with 19 bases between. Germline lookup yields CDR1 MNHEY and CDR2 SVGEGT. The CDR3 contains 16 residues. For the CDR3, the DNA is TGTGCCAGCAGTTCACCCGGATTGGATGTGGGCTACGAGCAGTACTTC. This encodes CASSSPGLDVGYEQYF.

This rearrangement joins TRBV5-5 to TRBJ2-5, with D maybe TRBD2 (6 bases). CDR1 and CDR2 from the germline V gene are SGHKS and YYEKEE (reference sequence). V gave up 0 bases and J gave up 0 bases, with 12 bases separating them. The CDR3 consists of 16 residues. The CDR3 loop reads CASSLGGVADQETQYF. CDR3 DNA sequence: TGTGCCAGCAGCTTGGGGGGGGTAGCGGACCAAGAGACCCAGTACTTC.

This chain joins TRBV2 and TRBJ1-5; 9 bases are a match to TRBD1. After removal of 11 bases from V and 2 bases from J, the junction contained 4 bases not matched to a gene. Germline V CDR1 and CDR2: SNHLY, FYNNEI. The CDR3 has 13 amino acids. CDR3 sequence: CAARDRGNQPQHF. CDR3 sequence (DNA): TGTGCCGCGAGGGACAGGGGCAATCAGCCCCAGCATTTT.

The J gene is TRBJ2-5, the V gene TRBV7-9; D perhaps matches TRBD1 (5 bases). CDR1 SEHNR and CDR2 FQNEAQ come from the germline V gene (reference sequence). V was clipped by 5 bases and J by 1 base, with 11 bases between them. CDR3 length equals 14 residues. The chain's CDR3 is CASSTKGFQETQYF. As DNA, the CDR3 is TGTGCCAGCAGCACGAAGGGGTTCCAAGAGACCCAGTACTTC.

This clonotype was counted only a few times. The V gene is TRBV5-1, the J gene TRBJ2-6; a possible D gene is TRBD1 (6 bases). CDR1 is SGHRS and CDR2 is YFSETQ in the germline V gene. The ends were cut back, 1 base at V and 4 bases at J, with 12 bases in the middle. The CDR3 is made up of 16 amino acids. DNA for the CDR3: TGCGCCAGCAGCTTGTCGGCAGGGGTCGGGGCCAACGTCCTGACTTTC. It is translated as CASSLSAGVGANVLTF.

This clonotype came up a few times. The chain employs TRBV7-6 and TRBJ1-1; D is perhaps TRBD1 (5 bases). In germline, CDR1 is SGHVS, CDR2 FNYEAQ. The ends were cut back, 3 bases at V and 2 bases at J, with 13 bases in the middle. This CDR3 contains 15 residues. CDR3 in DNA: TGTGCCAGCAGCTTTCTGGGGGTAGCAAACACTGAAGCTTTCTTT. Translating gives CASSFLGVANTEAFF.

This clonotype occurred many times. V is TRBV6-2 or TRBV6-3 and J is TRBJ1-1, with D uncertain. CDR1 is MNHEY and CDR2 is SVGEGT in the germline V gene. The CDR3 runs to 17 residues. Deletions cut 0 bases from V and 2 bases from J, with 16 bases between. CDR3 loop: CASSYSRRKGKNTEAFF. Here the CDR3 DNA reads TGTGCCAGCAGTTACTCACGACGGAAAGGGAAAAACACTGAAGCTTTCTTT.

The chain employs TRBV20-1 and TRBJ2-2, with 8 bases matching TRBD2. The CDR3 loop spans 15 amino acids. Germline values: CDR1 DFQATT, CDR2 SNEGSKA (reference sequence). The junction had 9 bases not matched to a gene; V was cut back by 3 bases and J by 6 bases. The CDR3 DNA reads as TGCAGTGCTAGGCCGCGGGGGGCGCGGGCCGGGGAGCTGTTTTTT. Its translation is CSARPRGARAGELFF.

This clonotype showed up many times. The CDR3 loop reads CASSSNYEQYF. The CDR3 nucleotides read TGCGCCAGCAGCTCAAACTACGAGCAGTACTTC. V is TRBV5-1 and J is TRBJ2-7; the D is unclear. Trimming removed 3 bases from V and 3 bases from J, with 4 bases in between. The CDR3 consists of 11 residues. Germline CDR1 SGHRS, CDR2 YFSETQ.

This clonotype was found a few times. The gene calls are TRBV29-1 and TRBJ2-5; TRBD2 matches at 8 bases. Germline assignment: CDR1 SQVTM and CDR2 ANQGSEA. The CDR3 has 13 amino acids. V gave up 4 bases and J gave up 4 bases; unmatched junction bases: 5. As DNA, the CDR3 is TGCAGCGTTGCGGGAGGGTCTGGAGAGACCCAGTACTTC. It translates to CSVAGGSGETQYF.

The chain recombines TRBV12-3 or TRBV12-4 with TRBJ2-5; either TRBD1 or TRBD2 may supply D (5 bases each). V dropped 5 bases and J dropped 6 bases, with 16 bases sitting between them. This CDR3 spans 14 amino acids. The CDR3 spells CASSLAEGLKTQYF. In nucleotides, the CDR3 is TGTGCCAGCAGTCTCGCTGAGGGGTTGAAGACCCAGTACTTC.

The chain joins TRBV20-1 to TRBJ2-7; 8 nucleotides align to TRBD1. The CDR3 extends over 17 amino acids. With V trimmed by 1 base and J by 4 bases, 15 bases remained unmatched. Germline CDR1 is DFQATT and CDR2 is SNEGSKA (reference sequence). CDR3 DNA sequence: TGCAGTGCTAGAGCCGTACAGGGGGTTGCAAGGGGATACGAGCAGTACTTC. This encodes CSARAVQGVARGYEQYF.

This clonotype was found a few times. The chain uses TRBV7-2 and TRBJ1-4, with a tentative D call TRBD1 (6 bases). Germline V gene lookup returns CDR1 SGHTA and CDR2 FQGNSA. Trimming cost V 3 bases and J 2 bases, with 10 bases left between them. The CDR3 spans 15 residues. This CDR3 reads CASSLRGVTNEKLFF. In DNA, the CDR3 is TGTGCCAGCAGCTTGAGGGGGGTCACTAATGAAAAACTGTTTTTT.

This clonotype was observed at least ten times. The chain has TRBV5-1 and TRBJ1-5; D remains ambiguous. CDR1 is SGHRS, CDR2 YFSETQ, per germline. This CDR3 contains 13 residues. Deletions cut 1 base from V and 4 bases from J, with 6 bases between. The CDR3, as DNA: TGCGCCAGCAGCTTGTTCGGAAATCAGCCCCAGCATTTT. Protein: CASSLFGNQPQHF.

A few counts support this clonotype. The chain carries TRBV12-3 or TRBV12-4 and TRBJ2-4; weak D call: TRBD1 (5 bases). This CDR3 is 14 amino acids long. V lost 6 bases, J lost 0 bases, and 9 bases lay in between. CDR3 loop: CASSQGRAKNIQYF. CDR3 DNA: TGTGCCAGCAGCCAGGGTCGAGCCAAAAACATTCAGTACTTC.

In its sample, this clonotype was seen a few times. This chain uses TRBV2 with TRBJ2-7; 11 positions match TRBD1. CDR1 SNHLY and CDR2 FYNNEI come from the germline V gene. CDR3 length equals 16 residues. With V trimmed by 6 bases and J by 3 bases, 10 bases remained unmatched. This CDR3 is CASSVTGQGVYYEQYF. The CDR3 bases are TGTGCCAGCAGCGTAACGGGACAGGGGGTCTACTACGAGCAGTACTTC. Combining the CDR3 with reference TRBV2 and TRBJ2-7 gives the whole variable domain EPEVTQTPSHQVTQMGQEVILRCVPISNHLYFYWYRQILGQKVEFLVSFYNNEISEKSEIFDDQFSVERPDGSNFTLKIRSTKLEDSAMYFCASSVTGQGVYYEQYFGPGTRLTVT.

This clonotype appeared a few times. The J gene is TRBJ2-5, the V gene TRBV28; D gene unclear. CDR3 size: 12 residues. Between the trimmed V and J ends, which lost 6 bases and 5 bases, there was a span of 10 bases. The V gene's germline CDR1 is MDHEN and CDR2 SYDVKM. The CDR3 protein is CASSTRVETQYF. The DNA of the CDR3 is TGTGCCAGCAGCACTCGGGTGGAGACCCAGTACTTC.

CDR3 bases: TGTGCCAGCAGCCAAGATATGGGCGAGCAGTACTTC. Its protein is CASSQDMGEQYF. The chain joins TRBV3-1 to TRBJ2-7; D call uncertain. Trimming shortened V by 0 bases and J by 6 bases, and 6 bases separated the two germline ends. The length of the CDR3 is 12 residues. Germline V gene lookup returns CDR1 LGHDT and CDR2 YNNKEL (reference sequence).

The chain combines TRBV6-1 with TRBJ2-5; 9 bases fit TRBD1. The J segment lost 8 bases and the V segment lost 1 base, leaving 8 bases of the junction unmatched. This CDR3 has 15 amino acids. Germline V gene data show CDR1 as MNHNS and CDR2 as SASEGT. This chain's CDR3 is CASSEGTGDPDTQYF. The CDR3 nucleotides read TGTGCCAGCAGTGAAGGGACAGGGGACCCAGACACCCAGTACTTC.

This clonotype has more than one count but fewer than ten. The gene calls are TRBV28 and TRBJ2-7; the D is unclear. V lost 5 bases and J 5 bases, leaving 7 bases between the germline ends. This CDR3 is built from 11 residues. Per germline, CDR1 MDHEN and CDR2 SYDVKM. CDR3 nucleotide sequence: TGTGCCAGCAGTACTACAGACGAGCAGTACTTC. Amino acids: CASSTTDEQYF.

This clonotype was recorded at least ten times. The chain employs TRBV15 and TRBJ2-7, with D perhaps matching TRBD2 (6 bases). Germline CDR1 is LNHNV and CDR2 is YYDKDF (reference sequence). The length of the CDR3 is 16 residues. V dropped 0 bases and J dropped 6 bases, with 18 bases sitting between them. Here the CDR3 DNA reads TGTGCCACCAGCAGAGATCCGGGGGACGTGCCCGTCGAGCAGTACTTC. Protein: CATSRDPGDVPVEQYF.